This passage covers 26 T cell receptor beta chains from one sample sequenced in a study of T cell responses to AZD1222 COVID-19 vaccine. Measured with immunoSEQ multiplex PCR; TCRdb has only the in-frame clones, and not every one. Of 160,000 or so clones listed, 70% to 90% are singletons. The sample here was peripheral blood, taken 28 days after the second dose of the MenACWY control vaccine. The receptors stem from an adult who received the MenACWY meningococcal vaccine as a control.

The chain is built from TRBV7-8 and TRBJ2-1; no firm D call. V lost 5 bases, J lost 7 bases, and 21 bases lay in between. The CDR3 covers 16 residues. Germline loops: CDR1 SGHVS, CDR2 FQNEAQ. DNA for the CDR3: TGTGCCAGCAGCCATACTACTGGCGGATGGGAAAATGAGCAGTTCTTC. It translates to CASSHTTGGWENEQFF.

The V and J genes are TRBV2 and TRBJ2-2, with 8 nucleotides matching TRBD2. The CDR3 is made up of 16 amino acids. The ends lost 9 bases at V and 0 bases at J; junction bases unmatched: 9. Germline CDR1 reads SNHLY; CDR2 reads FYNNEI. Here the CDR3 reads CASRGHSGANTGELFF. The CDR3 DNA follows: TGTGCCAGTCGCGGGCATAGCGGGGCGAACACCGGGGAGCTGTTTTTT.

V usage is TRBV4-3 and J usage is TRBJ1-4; D might be TRBD1 (5 bases). The CDR3 contains 16 residues. The germline gives CDR1 LGHNA, CDR2 YSLEER. The V end was cut by 4 bases, the J end by 4 bases, with 16 bases between. CDR3 sequence (DNA): TGCGCCAGCAGCCCCTATTTAGTAGGGGTTAATGAAAAACTGTTTTTT. Its translation: CASSPYLVGVNEKLFF.

The genes are TRBV6-5 and TRBJ1-6; 7 nucleotides agree with TRBD1. Looked up from germline, CDR1 is MNHEY and CDR2 is SVGAGI. V lost 11 bases and J lost 8; bases outside the gene matches: 9. The CDR3 extends over 13 amino acids. The CDR3 loop is CAVHRDSYSPLHF. The CDR3 DNA follows: TGTGCCGTACACCGGGACAGTTATTCACCCCTCCACTTT.

The rearrangement links TRBV28 to TRBJ2-7, with a weak D call TRBD1 (5 bases). The V end was cut by 6 bases, the J end by 0 bases, with 12 bases between. This CDR3 spans 14 amino acids. CDR1 and CDR2 (germline): MDHEN, SYDVKM. This CDR3 reads CASRGWGGSYEQYF. As DNA, the CDR3 is TGTGCCAGCAGGGGATGGGGCGGCTCCTACGAGCAGTACTTC.

The chain uses TRBV10-1 and TRBJ2-1, with a tentative D call TRBD1 (6 bases). Germline-derived CDR1 and CDR2 are WNHNN and SYGVQD (reference sequence). With 2 bases removed from V and 7 bases from J, the gap between germline ends came to 9 bases. This CDR3 contains 13 residues. The CDR3 sequence: CASSEAGTNEQFF. The DNA for the CDR3 is TGCGCCAGCAGTGAGGCAGGGACAAATGAGCAGTTCTTC.

The rearrangement uses TRBV19 and TRBJ2-5; no clear D. Germline values: CDR1 LNHDA, CDR2 SQIVND (reference sequence). V lost 2 bases to trimming and J lost 5 bases, with 9 bases between them. This CDR3 spans 13 amino acids. This chain's CDR3 is CASSITPGETQYF. In DNA form, the CDR3 reads TGTGCCAGTAGTATAACTCCCGGGGAGACCCAGTACTTC.

The gene calls are TRBV7-2 and TRBJ1-2, with TRBD1 identical over 7 bases. There are 18 residues in the CDR3. The germline CDR1 and CDR2 sequences are SGHTA and FQGNSA. Trimming took 5 bases from V and 7 from J; bases not matched to a gene: 22. CDR3 bases: TGTGCCAGCAGCATGGCGGTCATGGTACAGGGGCTTTTCGGTGGCTACACCTTC. It encodes CASSMAVMVQGLFGGYTF.

The CDR3 coding sequence is TGCAGTGCTAGTTCAGGTAATCAGCCCCAGCATTTT. Translation: CSASSGNQPQHF. The V call is TRBV20-1, the J call TRBJ1-5; no clear D gene. Germline values: CDR1 DFQATT, CDR2 SNEGSKA (reference sequence). The V end was cut by 3 bases, the J end by 4 bases, with 7 bases between. CDR3 length: 12 amino acids.

A remark on this clone: The junction does not match germline at one end; this may be a read error. J is TRBJ2-7 and V is TRBV7-2; D is possibly TRBD2 (5 bases). The CDR3 totals 13 residues. The germline gives CDR1 SGHTA, CDR2 FQGNSA. The CDR3 loop reads CASSLSGSSEQYF. CDR3 nucleotide sequence: TGTGCCAGCAGCTTATCGGGATCCTCCGAGCAGTACTTC.

This chain joins TRBV10-1 and TRBJ2-2, with unresolved D. CDR1 WNHNN and CDR2 SYGVQD come from the germline V gene (reference sequence). The germline V and J ends were trimmed by 4 bases and 6 bases, with 9 bases remaining between them. The CDR3 has 13 residues. The CDR3 bases are TGCGCCAGCAGTGCCTCCGGGCCCGGGGAGCTGTTTTTT. Translation gives CASSASGPGELFF.

This clone was recorded once. The rearrangement links TRBV23-1 to TRBJ2-1, with D possibly TRBD2 on 6 matching bases. TRBV23-1 is an open reading frame whose function is uncertain. V was cut by 3 bases and J by 4 bases, with 19 bases left in between. This CDR3 spans 17 amino acids. The CDR3 here is CASSQGVGAGLYNEQFF. CDR3 nucleotide sequence: TGCGCCAGCAGTCAGGGAGTGGGAGCGGGCTTATACAATGAGCAGTTCTTC.

V and J are TRBV6-4 and TRBJ2-6, with D perhaps TRBD1 (6 bases). Germline loops: CDR1 MRHNA, CDR2 SNTAGT. V lost 5 bases and J lost 2, with 13 bases in between. CDR3 size: 16 residues. This CDR3 is CASSLGQRTGANVLTF. DNA for the CDR3: TGTGCCAGCAGTCTAGGACAGCGCACTGGGGCCAACGTCCTGACTTTC.

The V gene is TRBV6-5, the J gene TRBJ2-7; 7 bases fit TRBD1. The CDR3 has 14 residues. CDR1 MNHEY and CDR2 SVGAGI come from the germline V gene. V shed 4 bases, J shed 0 bases, and the junction held 3 bases outside the gene matches. The CDR3 DNA sequence: TGTGCCAGCAGTTCCCAGGGGGTCTCCTACGAGCAGTACTTC. It specifies CASSSQGVSYEQYF.

The chain uses TRBV7-9 and TRBJ2-1; 10 bases match TRBD2. V lost 7 bases, J lost 9 bases, and 12 bases stayed unmatched. The CDR3 has 15 amino acids. In germline, CDR1 is SEHNR, CDR2 FQNEAQ (reference sequence). CDR3 amino acids: CASTLAGDSWSEQFF. In nucleotides, the CDR3 is TGTGCCAGCACCCTAGCGGGGGATTCCTGGAGTGAGCAGTTCTTC.

This clone was found once. V and J are TRBV2 and TRBJ1-4; the D is unclear. Per germline, CDR1 SNHLY and CDR2 FYNNEI. Trimming removed 4 bases at V and 9 bases at J, with 12 bases between. The CDR3 totals 13 residues. The CDR3 nucleotides are TGTGCCAGCAGTGTAGACACCCCCCAAAAACTGTTTTTT. Translated, it gives CASSVDTPQKLFF.

This chain joins TRBV7-6 and TRBJ1-2; TRBD1 aligns across 7 bases. After removal of 1 base from V and 1 base from J, the junction contained 6 bases not matched to a gene. The CDR3 runs 16 residues. The germline V gene has CDR1 SGHVS and CDR2 FNYEAQ. The CDR3 reads CASSLGPGTDNYGYTF. As DNA, the CDR3 is TGTGCCAGCAGCTTAGGTCCCGGGACAGATAACTATGGCTACACCTTC.

This clone was seen a handful of times. The CDR3 DNA is TGTGCCAGCAGCTTAACCCTACTAGTCCCCCTCCACTTT. Protein: CASSLTLLVPLHF. The chain links TRBV7-3 to TRBJ1-6; D remains ambiguous. The CDR3 spans 13 residues. Germline values: CDR1 SGHTA, CDR2 FQGTGA. The V end lost 0 bases, the J end lost 13 bases, and 10 bases lay between the germline ends.

This clone was detected only once. J is TRBJ2-2 and V is TRBV29-1, with D hard to call. V was clipped by 3 bases and J by 1 base, with 3 bases between them. This CDR3 is built from 12 residues. CDR1 SQVTM and CDR2 ANQGSEA come from the germline V gene. CDR3 coding DNA: TGCAGCGTTGACAAGAACACCGGGGAGCTGTTTTTT. Translation gives CSVDKNTGELFF.

The chain has TRBV6-5 and TRBJ2-1, with D maybe TRBD2 (6 bases). The CDR3 spans 14 residues. Germline CDR1 MNHEY, CDR2 SVGAGI. V dropped 6 bases and J dropped 7 bases, with 16 bases sitting between them. The DNA for the CDR3 is TGTGCCAGCAGCCCCGGGACTCTAAATAATGAGCAGTTCTTC. It yields the protein CASSPGTLNNEQFF.

This chain connects TRBV5-1 to TRBJ2-1, with 8 bases lining up with TRBD2. The junction had 6 bases not matched to a gene; V was cut back by 1 base and J by 6 bases. Looked up from germline, CDR1 is SGHRS and CDR2 is YFSETQ. The CDR3 sequence is 15 residues long. CDR3 nucleotide sequence: TGCGCCAGCAGCTTGTCCGGGACTAGGTTCAATGAGCAGTTCTTC. Translation: CASSLSGTRFNEQFF. The full variable domain, its missing parts supplied by reference TRBV5-1 and TRBJ2-1, is KAGVTQTPRYLIKTRGQQVTLSCSPISGHRSVSWYQQTPGQGLQFLFEYFSETQRNKGNFPGRFSGRQFSNSRSEMNVSTLELGDSALYLCASSLSGTRFNEQFFGPGTRLTVL.

This rearrangement joins TRBV5-1 to TRBJ1-3, with a possible D match to TRBD1 (6 bases). V was trimmed by 3 bases and J by 4 bases, leaving 14 bases between them. This CDR3 is built from 15 residues. Germline lookup yields CDR1 SGHRS and CDR2 YFSETQ. The CDR3 bases are TGCGCCAGCAGCTGGTCGGCAGGGGAAGGAAACACCATATATTTT. The encoded protein is CASSWSAGEGNTIYF.

This clone was observed a few times. The chain joins TRBV4-3 to TRBJ2-7; D remains unclear. Germline V lookup: CDR1 LGHNA, CDR2 YSLEER. V was shortened by 0 bases and J by 7 bases, with 16 bases between the two germline ends. The CDR3 is 15 amino acids. CDR3 nucleotide sequence: TGCGCCAGCAGCCAAGAGGCGGTAGGGTTAGCAGAGCAGTACTTC. Protein product: CASSQEAVGLAEQYF.

The chain links TRBV7-2 to TRBJ1-1; D gene ambiguous. Germline V CDR1 and CDR2: SGHTA, FQGNSA. The CDR3 is 15 amino acids. Trimming cost V 0 bases and J 6 bases, with 14 bases left between them. The CDR3 DNA sequence: TGTGCCAGCAGCTTAGCCTGGGAGACGACCCCTGAAGCTTTCTTT. Its protein product is CASSLAWETTPEAFF.

This chain joins TRBV5-5 and TRBJ1-5; D is unclear. CDR1 and CDR2 (germline): SGHKS, YYEKEE (reference sequence). CDR3 length: 14 residues. The V and J ends lost 4 bases and 6 bases respectively, with 14 bases between them. The CDR3 reads CASSGGSGGQPQHF. In nucleotides, the CDR3 is TGTGCCAGCAGCGGTGGGTCCGGAGGTCAGCCCCAGCATTTT.

The V call is TRBV18, the J call TRBJ2-1, with D tentatively TRBD1 (6 bases). CDR1 is KGHSH and CDR2 is LQKENI in the germline V gene. V lost 5 bases to trimming and J lost 5 bases, with 13 bases between them. The CDR3 spans 14 residues. The CDR3 region is CASSSIQGNNEQFF. DNA for the CDR3: TGTGCCAGCTCAAGCATTCAGGGGAACAATGAGCAGTTCTTC.